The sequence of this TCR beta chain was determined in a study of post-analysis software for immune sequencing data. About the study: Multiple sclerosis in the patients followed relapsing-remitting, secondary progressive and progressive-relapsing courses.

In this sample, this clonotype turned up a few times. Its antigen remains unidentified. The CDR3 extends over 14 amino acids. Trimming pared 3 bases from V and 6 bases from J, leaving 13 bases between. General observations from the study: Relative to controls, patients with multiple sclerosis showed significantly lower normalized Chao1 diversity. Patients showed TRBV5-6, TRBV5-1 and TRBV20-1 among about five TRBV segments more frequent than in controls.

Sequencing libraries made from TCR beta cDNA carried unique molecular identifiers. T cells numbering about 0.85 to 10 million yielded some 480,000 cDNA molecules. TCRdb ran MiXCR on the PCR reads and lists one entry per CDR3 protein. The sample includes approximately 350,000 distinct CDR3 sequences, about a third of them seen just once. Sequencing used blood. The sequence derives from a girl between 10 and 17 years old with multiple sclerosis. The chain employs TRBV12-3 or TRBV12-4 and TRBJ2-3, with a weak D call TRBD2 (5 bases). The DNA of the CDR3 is TGTGCCAGCAGTTTGCTGCCCGGGGAGGATACGCAGTATTTT. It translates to CASSLLPGEDTQYF.